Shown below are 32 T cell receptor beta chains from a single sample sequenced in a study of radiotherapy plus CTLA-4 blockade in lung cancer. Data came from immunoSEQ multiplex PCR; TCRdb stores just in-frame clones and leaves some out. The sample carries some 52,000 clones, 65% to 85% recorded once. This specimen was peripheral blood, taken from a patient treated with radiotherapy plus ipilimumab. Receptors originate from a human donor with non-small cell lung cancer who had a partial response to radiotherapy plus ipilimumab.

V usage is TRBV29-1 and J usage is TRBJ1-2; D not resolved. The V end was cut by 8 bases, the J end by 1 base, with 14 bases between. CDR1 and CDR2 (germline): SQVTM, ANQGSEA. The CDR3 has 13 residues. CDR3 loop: CSSWGEGNYGYTF. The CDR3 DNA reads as TGCAGCTCCTGGGGAGAGGGTAACTATGGCTACACCTTC.

CDR3 sequence: CASSQQVSRNSPLHF. The CDR3 nucleotides are TGTGCCAGCAGCCAACAGGTTAGCCGGAATTCACCCCTCCACTTT. This chain uses TRBV6-6 with TRBJ1-6; TRBD1 is a possible D gene (5 bases). Germline-derived CDR1 and CDR2 are MNHNY and SVGAGI (reference sequence). The CDR3 totals 15 residues. Between the trimmed V and J ends, which lost 6 bases and 7 bases, there was a span of 16 bases.

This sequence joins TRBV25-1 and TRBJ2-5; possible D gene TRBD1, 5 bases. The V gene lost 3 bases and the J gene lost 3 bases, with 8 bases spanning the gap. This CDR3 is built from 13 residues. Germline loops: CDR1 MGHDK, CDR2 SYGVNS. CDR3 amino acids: CASSEAGKETQYF. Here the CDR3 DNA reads TGTGCCAGCAGTGAGGCAGGGAAAGAGACCCAGTACTTC.

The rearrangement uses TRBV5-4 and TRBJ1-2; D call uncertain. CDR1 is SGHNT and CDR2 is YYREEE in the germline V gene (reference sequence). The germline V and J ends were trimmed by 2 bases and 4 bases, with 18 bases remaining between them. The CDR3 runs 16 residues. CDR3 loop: CASSFYLPGKTYGYTF. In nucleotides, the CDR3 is TGTGCCAGCAGCTTTTACCTACCAGGAAAGACCTATGGCTACACCTTC. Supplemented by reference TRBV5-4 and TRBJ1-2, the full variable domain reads ETGVTQSPTHLIKTRGQQVTLRCSSQSGHNTVSWYQQALGQGPQFIFQYYREEENGRGNFPPRFSGLQFPNYSSELNVNALELDDSALYLCASSFYLPGKTYGYTFGSGTRLTVV.

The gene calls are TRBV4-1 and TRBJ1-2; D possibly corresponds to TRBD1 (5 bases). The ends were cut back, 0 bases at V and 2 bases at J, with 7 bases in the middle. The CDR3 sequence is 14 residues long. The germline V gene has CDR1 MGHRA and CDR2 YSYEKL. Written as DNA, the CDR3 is TGCGCCAGCAGCCAAGACCCAGGGAACTATGGCTACACCTTC. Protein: CASSQDPGNYGYTF.

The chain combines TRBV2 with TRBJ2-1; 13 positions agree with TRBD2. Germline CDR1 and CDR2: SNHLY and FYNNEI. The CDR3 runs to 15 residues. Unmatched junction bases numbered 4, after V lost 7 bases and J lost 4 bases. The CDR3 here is CASIRLAGGYNEQFF. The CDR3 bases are TGTGCCAGCATTAGACTAGCGGGGGGTTACAATGAGCAGTTCTTC.

Here the CDR3 reads CASSWGEGGGRNEQFF. CDR3 nucleotides: TGCGCCAGCAGCTGGGGAGAGGGAGGTGGTAGGAATGAGCAGTTCTTC. V and J are TRBV5-1 and TRBJ2-1; D is perhaps TRBD2 (6 bases). The CDR3 extends over 16 amino acids. Germline CDR1 and CDR2: SGHRS and YFSETQ. V was pared by 3 bases and J by 7 bases, with 20 bases between.

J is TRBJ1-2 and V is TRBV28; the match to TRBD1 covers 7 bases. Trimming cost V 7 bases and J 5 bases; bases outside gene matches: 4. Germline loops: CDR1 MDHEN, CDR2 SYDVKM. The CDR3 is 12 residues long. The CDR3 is CASIGTVYGYTF. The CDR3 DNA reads TGTGCCAGCATCGGGACAGTTTATGGCTACACCTTC.

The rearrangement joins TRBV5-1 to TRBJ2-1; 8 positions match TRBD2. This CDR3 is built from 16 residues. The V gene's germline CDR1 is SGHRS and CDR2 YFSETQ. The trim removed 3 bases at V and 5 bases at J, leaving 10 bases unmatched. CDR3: CASSWTSSGSHNEQFF. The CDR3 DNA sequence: TGCGCCAGCAGCTGGACCTCTAGCGGGTCTCACAATGAGCAGTTCTTC.

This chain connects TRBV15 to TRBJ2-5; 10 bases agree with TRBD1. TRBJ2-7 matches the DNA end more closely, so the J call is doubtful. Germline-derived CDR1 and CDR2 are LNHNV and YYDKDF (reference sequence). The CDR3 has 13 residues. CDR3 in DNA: TGTGCCACGGCTGGGGACAGGGGCTACGAGCAGTACTTC. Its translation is CATAGDRGYEQYF.

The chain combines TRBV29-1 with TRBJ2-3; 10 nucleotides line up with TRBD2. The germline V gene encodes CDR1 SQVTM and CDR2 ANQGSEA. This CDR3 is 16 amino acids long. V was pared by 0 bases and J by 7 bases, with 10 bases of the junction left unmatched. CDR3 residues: CSVEDERSGGAHTQYF. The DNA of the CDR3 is TGCAGCGTTGAAGATGAACGAAGCGGGGGGGCACATACGCAGTATTTT.

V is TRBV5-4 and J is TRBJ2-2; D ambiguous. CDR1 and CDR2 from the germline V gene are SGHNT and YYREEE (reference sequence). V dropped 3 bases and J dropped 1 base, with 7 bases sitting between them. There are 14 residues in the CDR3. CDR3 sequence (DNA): TGTGCCAGCAGCTACAGACAGAACACCGGGGAGCTGTTTTTT. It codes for CASSYRQNTGELFF.

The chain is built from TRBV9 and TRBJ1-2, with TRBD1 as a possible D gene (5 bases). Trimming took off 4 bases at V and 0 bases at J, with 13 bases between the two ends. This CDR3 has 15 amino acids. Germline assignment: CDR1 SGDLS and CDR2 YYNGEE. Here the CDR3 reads CASSLRGGSNYGYTF. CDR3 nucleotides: TGTGCCAGCAGCCTTAGGGGAGGGTCTAACTATGGCTACACCTTC.

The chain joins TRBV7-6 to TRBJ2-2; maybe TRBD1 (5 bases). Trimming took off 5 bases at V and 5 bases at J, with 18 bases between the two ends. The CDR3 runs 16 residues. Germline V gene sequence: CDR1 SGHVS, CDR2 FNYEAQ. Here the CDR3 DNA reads TGTGCCAGCAGCCGGAGTCTACAGGTTCGAACCGGGGAGCTGTTTTTT. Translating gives CASSRSLQVRTGELFF. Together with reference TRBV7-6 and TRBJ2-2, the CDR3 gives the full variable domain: GAGVSQSPRYKVTKRGQDVALRCDPISGHVSLYWYRQALGQGPEFLTYFNYEAQQDKSGLPNDRFSAERPEGSISTLTIQRTEQRDSAMYRCASSRSLQVRTGELFFGEGSRLTVL.

CDR3 loop: CASSMTGDNEKLFF. DNA of the CDR3: TGTGCCAGTAGCATGACAGGGGATAATGAAAAACTGTTTTTT. The chain has TRBV19 and TRBJ1-4, with 8 bases that match TRBD1. From germline, CDR1 is LNHDA and CDR2 SQIVND (reference sequence). Losses at the gene ends were 6 bases for V and 4 bases for J; bases not matched to a gene: 4. This CDR3 has 14 amino acids.

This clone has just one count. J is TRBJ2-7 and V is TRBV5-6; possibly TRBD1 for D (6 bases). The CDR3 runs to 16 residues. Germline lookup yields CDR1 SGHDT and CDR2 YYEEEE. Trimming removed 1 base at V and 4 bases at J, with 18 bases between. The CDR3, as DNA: TGTGCCAGCAGCTTGCTGGCGGCCGAGAGGGGGTACGAGCAGTACTTC. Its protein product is CASSLLAAERGYEQYF.

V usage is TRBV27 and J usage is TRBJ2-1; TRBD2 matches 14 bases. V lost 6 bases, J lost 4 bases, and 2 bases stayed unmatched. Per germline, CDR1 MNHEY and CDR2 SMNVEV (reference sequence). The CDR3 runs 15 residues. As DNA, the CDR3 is TGTGCCAGCAGACGACTAGCGGGGGGGTACAATGAGCAGTTCTTC. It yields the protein CASRRLAGGYNEQFF.

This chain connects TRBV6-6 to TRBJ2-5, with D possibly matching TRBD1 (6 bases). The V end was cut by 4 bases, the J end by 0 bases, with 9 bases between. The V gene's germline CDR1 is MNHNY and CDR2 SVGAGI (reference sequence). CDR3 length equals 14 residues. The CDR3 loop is CASSSGQYQETQYF. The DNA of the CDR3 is TGTGCCAGCAGTTCCGGACAGTACCAAGAGACCCAGTACTTC.

The CDR3 sequence: CASSSTSGGDEQYF. In nucleotides, the CDR3 is TGTGCCAGCAGTTCTACTAGCGGGGGAGACGAGCAGTACTTC. The chain links TRBV2 to TRBJ2-5, with TRBD2 matching 11 bases. The J call may be wrong; the DNA end is better matched by TRBJ2-7. CDR3 length equals 14 residues. Germline V gene data show CDR1 as SNHLY and CDR2 as FYNNEI.

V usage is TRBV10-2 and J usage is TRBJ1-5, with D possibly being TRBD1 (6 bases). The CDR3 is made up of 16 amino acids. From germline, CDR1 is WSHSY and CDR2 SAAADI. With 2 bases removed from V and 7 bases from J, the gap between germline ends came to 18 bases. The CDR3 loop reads CASSELPGVTGQPQHF. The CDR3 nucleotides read TGCGCCAGCAGTGAGCTTCCAGGGGTGACTGGACAGCCCCAGCATTTT.

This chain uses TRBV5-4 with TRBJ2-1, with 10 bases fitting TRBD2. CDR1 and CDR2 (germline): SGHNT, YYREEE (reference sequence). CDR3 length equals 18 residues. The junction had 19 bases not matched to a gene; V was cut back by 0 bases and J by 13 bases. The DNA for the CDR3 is TGTGCCAGCAGCTTGGCCAATAGGGCTAGCGGGGGTATCAGTGGACAGTTCTTC. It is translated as CASSLANRASGGISGQFF.

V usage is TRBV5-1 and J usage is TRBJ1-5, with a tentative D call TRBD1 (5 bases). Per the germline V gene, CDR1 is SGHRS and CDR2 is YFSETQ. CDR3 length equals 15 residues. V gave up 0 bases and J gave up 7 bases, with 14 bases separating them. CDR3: CASSLVPGSGQPQHF. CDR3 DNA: TGCGCCAGCAGCTTGGTCCCAGGGTCCGGCCAGCCCCAGCATTTT.

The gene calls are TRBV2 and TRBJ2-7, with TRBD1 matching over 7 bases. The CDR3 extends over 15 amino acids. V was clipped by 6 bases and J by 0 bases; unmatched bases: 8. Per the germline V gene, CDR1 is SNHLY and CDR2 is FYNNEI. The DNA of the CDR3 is TGTGCCAGCAGCGAACAGCGGACAGGCTCCTACGAGCAGTACTTC. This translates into CASSEQRTGSYEQYF.

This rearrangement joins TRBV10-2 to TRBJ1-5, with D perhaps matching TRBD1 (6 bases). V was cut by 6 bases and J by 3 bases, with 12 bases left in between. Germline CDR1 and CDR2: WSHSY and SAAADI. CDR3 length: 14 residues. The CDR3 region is CASRAWTDNQPQHF. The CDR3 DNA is TGCGCCAGCAGAGCCTGGACAGACAATCAGCCCCAGCATTTT.

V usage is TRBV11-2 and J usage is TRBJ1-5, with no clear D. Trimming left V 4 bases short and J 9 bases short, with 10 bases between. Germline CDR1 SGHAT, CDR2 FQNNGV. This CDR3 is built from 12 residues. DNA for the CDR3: TGTGCCAGCAGCTCCGGAAGCGGGCCCCAGCATTTT. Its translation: CASSSGSGPQHF.

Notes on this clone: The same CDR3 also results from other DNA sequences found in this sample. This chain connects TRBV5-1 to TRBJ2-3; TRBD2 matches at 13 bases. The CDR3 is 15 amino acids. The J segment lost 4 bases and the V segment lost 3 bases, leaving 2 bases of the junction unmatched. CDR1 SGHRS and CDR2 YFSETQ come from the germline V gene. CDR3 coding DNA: TGCGCCAGCAGCTATGGACTAGCGGGGGCAGATACGCAGTATTTT. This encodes CASSYGLAGADTQYF.

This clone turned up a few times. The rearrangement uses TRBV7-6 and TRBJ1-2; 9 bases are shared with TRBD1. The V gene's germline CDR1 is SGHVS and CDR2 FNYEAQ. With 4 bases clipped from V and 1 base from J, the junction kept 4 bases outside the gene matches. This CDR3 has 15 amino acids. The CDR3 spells CASSSGTGLNYGYTF. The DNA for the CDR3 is TGTGCCAGCAGCTCCGGGACAGGGCTTAACTATGGCTACACCTTC.

The chain's CDR3 is CASSFGGMETQYF. The CDR3 DNA follows: TGTGCCAGCAGCTTCGGGGGTATGGAGACCCAGTACTTC. This sequence joins TRBV7-3 and TRBJ2-5, with D possibly being TRBD2 (6 bases). The CDR3 is made up of 13 amino acids. Germline values: CDR1 SGHTA, CDR2 FQGTGA. Trimming left V 3 bases short and J 5 bases short, with 10 bases between.

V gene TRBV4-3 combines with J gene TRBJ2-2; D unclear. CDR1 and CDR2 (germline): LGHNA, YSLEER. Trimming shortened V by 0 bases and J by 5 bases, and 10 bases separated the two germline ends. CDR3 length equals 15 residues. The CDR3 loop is CASSQDISTTGELFF. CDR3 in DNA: TGCGCCAGCAGCCAAGATATTTCGACAACCGGGGAGCTGTTTTTT.

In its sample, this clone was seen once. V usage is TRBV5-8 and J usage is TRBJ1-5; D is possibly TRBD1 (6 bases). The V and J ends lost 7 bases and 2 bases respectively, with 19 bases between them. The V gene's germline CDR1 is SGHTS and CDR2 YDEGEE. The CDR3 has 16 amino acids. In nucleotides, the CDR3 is TGTGCCAGCGCCCCGTACAGACAGGCCCGCAATCAGCCCCAGCATTTT. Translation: CASAPYRQARNQPQHF. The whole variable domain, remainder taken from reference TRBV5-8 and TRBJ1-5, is EAGVTQSPTHLIKTRGQQATLRCSPISGHTSVYWYQQALGLGLQFLLWYDEGEERNRGNFPPRFSGRQFPNYSSELNVNALELEDSALYLCASAPYRQARNQPQHFGDGTRLSIL.

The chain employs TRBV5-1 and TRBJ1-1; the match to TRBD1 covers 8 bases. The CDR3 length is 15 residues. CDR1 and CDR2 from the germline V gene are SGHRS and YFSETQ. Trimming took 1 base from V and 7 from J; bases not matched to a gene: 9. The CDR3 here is CASSLPLGQGNEAFF. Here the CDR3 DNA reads TGCGCCAGCAGCTTGCCCCTTGGACAGGGCAATGAAGCTTTCTTT.

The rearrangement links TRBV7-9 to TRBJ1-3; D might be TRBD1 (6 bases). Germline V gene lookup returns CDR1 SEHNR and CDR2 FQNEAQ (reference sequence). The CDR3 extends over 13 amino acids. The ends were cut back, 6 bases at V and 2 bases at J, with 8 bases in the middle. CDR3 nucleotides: TGTGCCAGCAGAGAGGGGGCTGGAAACACCATATATTTT. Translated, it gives CASREGAGNTIYF.